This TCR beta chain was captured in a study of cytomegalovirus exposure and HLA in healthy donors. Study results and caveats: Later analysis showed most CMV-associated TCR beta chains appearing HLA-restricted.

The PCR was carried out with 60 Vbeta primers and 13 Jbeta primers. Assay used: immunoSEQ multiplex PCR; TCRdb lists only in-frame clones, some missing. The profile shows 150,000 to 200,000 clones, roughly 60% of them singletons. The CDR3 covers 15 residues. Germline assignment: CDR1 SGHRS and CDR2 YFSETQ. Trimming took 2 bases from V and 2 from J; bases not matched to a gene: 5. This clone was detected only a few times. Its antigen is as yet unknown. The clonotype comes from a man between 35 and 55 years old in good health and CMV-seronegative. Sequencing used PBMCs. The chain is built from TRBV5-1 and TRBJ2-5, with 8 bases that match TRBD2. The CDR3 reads CASSFSSGPQETQYF. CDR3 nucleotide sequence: TGCGCCAGCAGCTTTTCTAGCGGGCCTCAAGAGACCCAGTACTTC.